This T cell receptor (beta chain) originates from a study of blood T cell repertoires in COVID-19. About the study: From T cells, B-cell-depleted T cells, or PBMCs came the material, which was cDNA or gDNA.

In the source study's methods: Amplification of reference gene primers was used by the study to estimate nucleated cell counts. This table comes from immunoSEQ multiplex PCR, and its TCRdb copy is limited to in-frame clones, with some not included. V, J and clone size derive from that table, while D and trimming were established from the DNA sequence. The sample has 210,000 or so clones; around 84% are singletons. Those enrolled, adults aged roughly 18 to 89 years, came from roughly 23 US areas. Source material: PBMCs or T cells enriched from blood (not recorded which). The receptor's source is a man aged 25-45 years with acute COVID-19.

CDR3 sequence (DNA): TGTGCCAGCAGCCAAGGTCTCGGGGTGTTTCCCTATGGCTACACCTTC. Translated, it gives CASSQGLGVFPYGYTF. The rearrangement uses TRBV14 and TRBJ1-2; D uncertain. This CDR3 has 16 amino acids. Trimming stripped 1 base from V and 4 bases from J, with 16 bases between. Per germline, CDR1 SGHDN and CDR2 FVKESK. The full variable domain, with the rest looked up from reference TRBV14 and TRBJ1-2, is EAGVTQFPSHSVIEKGQTVTLRCDPISGHDNLYWYRRVMGKEIKFLLHFVKESKQDESGMPNNRFLAERTGGTYSTLKVQPAELEDSGVYFCASSQGLGVFPYGYTFGSGTRLTVV.